What follows are 25 T cell receptor beta chains derived from one specimen sequenced in a study of blood T cell repertoires in COVID-19. The assay was immunoSEQ multiplex PCR, and TCRdb's table has in-frame clones only and misses some. This table holds 200,000 to 250,000 clones, 85% to 90% found once. The sample was PBMCs or T cells enriched from blood (not recorded which). Receptor source: a woman aged 25 to 39 who had recovered from COVID-19.

This chain connects TRBV11-3 to TRBJ2-1, with 8 bases identical to TRBD2. With 4 bases clipped from V and 9 bases from J, the junction kept 8 bases outside the gene matches. Germline V gene lookup returns CDR1 SGHNT and CDR2 YENEEA. The CDR3 loop spans 14 amino acids. Here the CDR3 reads CASSSAGTRGEQFF. The CDR3 DNA follows: TGTGCCAGCAGCTCGGCCGGGACTAGGGGTGAGCAGTTCTTC.

This chain links TRBV5-4 with TRBJ2-1, with 7 positions matching TRBD2. Trimming at V came to 7 bases and at J to 3 bases, leaving 7 bases not matched to a gene. The CDR3 consists of 14 residues. Germline V gives CDR1 SGHNT, CDR2 YYREEE (reference sequence). The CDR3 DNA reads as TGTGCCAGCGGGATCACGGGGGGCTACAATGAGCAGTTCTTC. As protein: CASGITGGYNEQFF. The full variable domain, in which reference TRBV5-4 and TRBJ2-1 provide the parts outside the CDR3, is ETGVTQSPTHLIKTRGQQVTLRCSSQSGHNTVSWYQQALGQGPQFIFQYYREEENGRGNFPPRFSGLQFPNYSSELNVNALELDDSALYLCASGITGGYNEQFFGPGTRLTVL.

The V and J genes are TRBV6-5 and TRBJ1-1; the match to TRBD1 covers 8 bases. Trimming took 6 bases from V and 4 from J; bases not matched to a gene: 1. The germline V gene has CDR1 MNHEY and CDR2 SVGAGI. The CDR3 has 12 residues. CDR3 sequence reads: CASRTGATEAFF. The DNA of the CDR3 is TGTGCCAGCAGGACAGGGGCCACTGAAGCTTTCTTT.

V is TRBV19 and J is TRBJ1-1; no reliable D call. CDR1 LNHDA and CDR2 SQIVND come from the germline V gene (reference sequence). The V end was cut by 7 bases, the J end by 3 bases, with 21 bases between. The CDR3 covers 16 residues. The CDR3 loop is CASTPDGRVLDTEAFF. The DNA for the CDR3 is TGTGCCAGTACCCCTGACGGTCGGGTCTTGGACACTGAAGCTTTCTTT.

The chain joins TRBV4-1 to TRBJ1-2; D might be TRBD1 (5 bases). The CDR3 sequence is 14 residues long. V gave up 0 bases and J gave up 8 bases, with 13 bases separating them. Per the germline V gene, CDR1 is MGHRA and CDR2 is YSYEKL. In DNA, the CDR3 is TGCGCCAGCAGCCAAGAGGAGGGGAGAAGGGGCTACACCTTC. Protein: CASSQEEGRRGYTF.

The chain is built from TRBV7-2 and TRBJ1-2; 9 bases line up with TRBD1. This CDR3 region has 15 residues. Unmatched junction bases numbered 8, after V lost 1 base and J lost 8 bases. Germline V lookup: CDR1 SGHTA, CDR2 FQGNSA. CDR3 protein: CASSLEAGQGLGYTF. CDR3 nucleotides: TGTGCCAGCAGCTTAGAAGCGGGACAGGGTTTAGGCTACACCTTC.

On this clone: Other nucleotide sequences from this sample produce the same CDR3. The chain carries TRBV29-1 and TRBJ1-2; D is uncertain. The CDR3 is 11 amino acids. The V end was cut by 5 bases, the J end by 3 bases, with 7 bases between. Looked up from germline, CDR1 is SQVTM and CDR2 is ANQGSEA. Here the CDR3 reads CSVPGYYGYTF. The DNA of the CDR3 is TGCAGCGTTCCCGGTTACTATGGCTACACCTTC.

This chain joins TRBV27 and TRBJ2-7, with 10 bases aligning to TRBD1. Trimming at V came to 6 bases and at J to 3 bases, leaving 2 bases not matched to a gene. This CDR3 has 13 residues. CDR1 is MNHEY and CDR2 is SMNVEV in the germline V gene (reference sequence). CDR3 region: CASSGTGVYEQYF. In DNA form, the CDR3 reads TGTGCCAGCAGCGGGACAGGGGTCTACGAGCAGTACTTC.

The gene calls are TRBV10-3 and TRBJ2-5; the D gene is possibly TRBD2 (6 bases). Trimming pared 4 bases from V and 2 bases from J, leaving 8 bases between. Germline V gene lookup returns CDR1 ENHRY and CDR2 SYGVKD. This CDR3 region has 13 residues. CDR3 sequence: CAISGDFQETQYF. The CDR3 bases are TGTGCCATCAGTGGGGACTTTCAAGAGACCCAGTACTTC.

The sample holds one count of this clone. V is TRBV28 and J is TRBJ2-7, with a possible D match to TRBD1 (6 bases). V lost 2 bases to trimming and J lost 5 bases, with 10 bases between them. The V gene's germline CDR1 is MDHEN and CDR2 SYDVKM. The CDR3 sequence is 13 residues long. CDR3 loop: CASSLQGNDEQYF. As DNA, the CDR3 is TGTGCCAGCAGTTTACAGGGGAACGACGAGCAGTACTTC.

The V gene is TRBV28, the J gene TRBJ1-2, with 10 positions matching TRBD1. The V segment lost 3 bases and the J segment 4 bases; nucleotides outside the gene matches: 5. CDR1 and CDR2 from the germline V gene are MDHEN and SYDVKM. This CDR3 comprises 15 residues. Written as DNA, the CDR3 is TGTGCCAGCAGTTTGACAGGGGGCCACTCCTATGGCTACACCTTC. Encoded protein: CASSLTGGHSYGYTF.

The chain carries TRBV19 and TRBJ1-2; D is undetermined. Trimming took 8 bases from V and 1 from J, leaving 26 bases between them. The CDR3 length is 18 residues. Germline loops: CDR1 LNHDA, CDR2 SQIVND (reference sequence). The CDR3 DNA reads as TGTGCCAGTTACAAGGAGAGAAGAGCCCCTAGATATAACTATGGCTACACCTTC. Protein product: CASYKERRAPRYNYGYTF.

The chain has TRBV9 and TRBJ2-1; 7 bases agree with TRBD2. This CDR3 comprises 19 residues. The junction had 16 bases not matched to a gene; V was cut back by 4 bases and J by 0 bases. Germline loops: CDR1 SGDLS, CDR2 YYNGEE. The CDR3 loop reads CASSFLADDRFSSYNEQFF. CDR3 bases: TGTGCCAGCAGCTTCCTAGCGGACGACAGATTTAGCTCCTACAATGAGCAGTTCTTC.

This chain uses TRBV7-2 with TRBJ2-3, with 7 bases fitting TRBD2. The CDR3 loop spans 14 amino acids. Looked up from germline, CDR1 is SGHTA and CDR2 is FQGNSA. V gave up 1 base and J gave up 5 bases; unmatched junction bases: 3. This CDR3 is CASSLGLAEDTQYF. The CDR3 DNA reads TGTGCCAGCAGCTTAGGGCTAGCGGAAGATACGCAGTATTTT.

This clone was seen a single time. J is TRBJ1-2 and V is TRBV28; no definite D call. CDR1 and CDR2 from the germline V gene are MDHEN and SYDVKM. The CDR3 spans 12 residues. V dropped 5 bases and J dropped 8 bases, with 12 bases sitting between them. The CDR3 nucleotides are TGTGCCAGCAGTACGTGGACGGGAGGCTACACCTTC. This translates into CASSTWTGGYTF.

CDR3 region: CASSLVPGMETQYF. The CDR3 region has the DNA TGTGCCAGCAGCTTAGTCCCAGGGATGGAGACCCAGTACTTC. The chain joins TRBV7-2 to TRBJ2-5; possibly TRBD1 for D (5 bases). This CDR3 region has 14 residues. V lost 1 base and J lost 5, with 11 bases in between. The germline CDR1 and CDR2 sequences are SGHTA and FQGNSA.

The chain uses TRBV11-2 and TRBJ1-2; TRBD1 might be the D (6 bases). Trimming took off 6 bases at V and 7 bases at J, with 18 bases between the two ends. This CDR3 spans 14 amino acids. The germline V gene has CDR1 SGHAT and CDR2 FQNNGV. Here the CDR3 reads CASRWTVGRGGYTF. CDR3 in DNA: TGTGCCAGCAGATGGACAGTGGGAAGAGGTGGCTACACCTTC.

The chain couples TRBV12-3 or TRBV12-4 to TRBJ2-5; no reliable D call. Trimming removed 5 bases from V and 3 bases from J, with 10 bases in between. The CDR3 has 13 amino acids. As DNA, the CDR3 is TGTGCCAGCAGTGCGGTCCAGAAAGAGACCCAGTACTTC. It specifies CASSAVQKETQYF.

The chain links TRBV28 to TRBJ2-1; no reliable D call. The CDR3 spans 13 residues. The germline V gene has CDR1 MDHEN and CDR2 SYDVKM. V gave up 3 bases and J gave up 6 bases, with 9 bases separating them. As DNA, the CDR3 is TGTGCCAGCAGTTTGTCCGGGTTCAATGAGCAGTTCTTC. This translates into CASSLSGFNEQFF.

This clone appeared once. The chain combines TRBV28 with TRBJ1-5; the D is unclear. CDR1 and CDR2 from the germline V gene are MDHEN and SYDVKM. With 8 bases removed from V and 0 bases from J, the gap between germline ends came to 14 bases. This CDR3 contains 15 residues. CDR3: CASLTDSDSNQPQHF. The CDR3 DNA is TGTGCCAGCCTGACGGATAGCGATAGCAATCAGCCCCAGCATTTT.

With respect to this clone: The sample holds other DNA sequences that translate to the same CDR3. The CDR3 nucleotides are TGTGCCAGCTCACCGGGACAGGGGGCAGGTCAGCCCCAGCATTTT. Its protein is CASSPGQGAGQPQHF. This rearrangement joins TRBV18 to TRBJ1-5, with 12 bases identical to TRBD1. The CDR3 loop spans 15 amino acids. Trimming at V came to 3 bases and at J to 6 bases, leaving 3 bases not matched to a gene. The germline gives CDR1 KGHSH, CDR2 LQKENI.

The genes are TRBV7-9 and TRBJ2-1, with D possibly matching TRBD1 (6 bases). The V and J ends lost 3 bases and 3 bases respectively, with 12 bases between them. The CDR3 is made up of 15 amino acids. Germline CDR1 is SEHNR and CDR2 is FQNEAQ (reference sequence). The chain's CDR3 is CASSFPPGDYNEQFF. The CDR3 DNA reads as TGTGCCAGCAGCTTTCCCCCAGGGGACTACAATGAGCAGTTCTTC. The full variable domain, rest sourced from reference TRBV7-9 and TRBJ2-1, is DTGVSQNPRHKITKRGQNVTFRCDPISEHNRLYWYRQTLGQGPEFLTYFQNEAQLEKSRLLSDRFSAERPKGSFSTLEIQRTEQGDSAMYLCASSFPPGDYNEQFFGPGTRLTVL.

This chain links TRBV27 with TRBJ2-7; 7 nucleotides line up with TRBD2. With 4 bases clipped from V and 3 bases from J, the junction kept 6 bases outside the gene matches. CDR1 is MNHEY, CDR2 SMNVEV, per germline (reference sequence). This CDR3 comprises 14 residues. CDR3 DNA sequence: TGTGCCAGCAGTTCGCCAGGGAGGGTCTACGAGCAGTACTTC. This encodes CASSSPGRVYEQYF.

This sequence joins TRBV11-2 and TRBJ2-7; TRBD2 matches 8 bases. This CDR3 is 16 amino acids long. The germline V gene has CDR1 SGHAT and CDR2 FQNNGV. J lost 5 bases, V lost 0 bases, and 9 bases had no gene match. DNA for the CDR3: TGTGCCAGCAGCTTAGATCTCGACGGGAGGGTTAACGAGCAGTACTTC. Translated, it gives CASSLDLDGRVNEQYF.

The J gene is TRBJ1-6, the V gene TRBV6-4; D is possibly TRBD1 (6 bases). V lost 2 bases, J lost 7 bases, and 15 bases lay in between. Germline CDR1 is MRHNA and CDR2 is SNTAGT. This CDR3 is 16 amino acids long. The CDR3 coding sequence is TGTGCCAGCAGTGACGAGGGAAGGGGGGGAAATTCACCCCTCCACTTT. It codes for CASSDEGRGGNSPLHF.